The next 26 T cell receptor beta chains were all read from a single sample in a study of blood T cells in healthy people across ages. Next came a second PCR, run for about 6 to 11 cycles, which used a sample-barcoded 5' primer along with a J-beta primer mix. TCRdb fed the 5' RACE reads into MiXCR, producing one record per CDR3 protein. The sample consists of some 900,000 distinct CDR3 sequences, roughly 48% of them appearing once. Source material: blood. These receptor sequences come from a man aged 30-40 years in good health.

CDR3 residues: CASSYGSLGQGFSFTYEQYF. CDR3 bases: TGTGCCAGCAGTTACGGATCTTTGGGACAGGGGTTTTCGTTTACCTACGAGCAGTACTTC. The gene calls are TRBV6-5 and TRBJ2-7, with 10 bases fitting TRBD1. V lost 2 bases to trimming and J lost 2 bases; unmatched junction nucleotides: 18. The germline CDR1 and CDR2 sequences are MNHEY and SVGAGI. The CDR3 length is 20 residues.

The chain combines TRBV3-1 with TRBJ2-1; maybe TRBD1 (6 bases). The CDR3 totals 17 residues. Trimming removed 0 bases at V and 7 bases at J, with 19 bases between. Germline V lookup: CDR1 LGHDT, CDR2 YNNKEL (reference sequence). The CDR3 DNA reads as TGTGCCAGCAGCCAAGATCTACCAGGGGTGGGTGAGAATGAGCAGTTCTTC. Its protein product is CASSQDLPGVGENEQFF.

The chain uses TRBV29-1 and TRBJ1-2, with TRBD1 identical over 10 bases. The germline gives CDR1 SQVTM, CDR2 ANQGSEA. This CDR3 comprises 15 residues. V gave up 7 bases and J gave up 3 bases; unmatched junction bases: 11. Written as DNA, the CDR3 is TGCAGCGCCAGCGGGACAGGGGCCGGGGACTATGGCTACACCTTC. Translating it yields CSASGTGAGDYGYTF.

The chain uses TRBV14 and TRBJ2-1; D might be TRBD2 (5 bases). Looked up from germline, CDR1 is SGHDN and CDR2 is FVKESK. There are 14 residues in the CDR3. The V gene lost 4 bases and the J gene lost 14 bases, with 21 bases spanning the gap. The DNA of the CDR3 is TGTGCCAGCAGCCCACCTGAGGGTTTTTATCCTGAGTTCTTC. It yields the protein CASSPPEGFYPEFF.

V usage is TRBV20-1 and J usage is TRBJ2-5, with 7 bases that match TRBD2. This CDR3 has 14 amino acids. From germline, CDR1 is DFQATT and CDR2 SNEGSKA (reference sequence). V shed 2 bases and J 2 bases; nucleotides not matched to a gene: 5. This CDR3 is CSARLAEMQETQYF. The CDR3 region has the DNA TGCAGTGCTAGACTAGCGGAGATGCAAGAGACCCAGTACTTC.

The chain uses TRBV5-1 and TRBJ1-5; D ambiguous. This CDR3 is 15 amino acids long. V was shortened by 2 bases and J by 0 bases, with 9 bases between the two germline ends. The germline V gene has CDR1 SGHRS and CDR2 YFSETQ. Here the CDR3 reads CASSFGDYSNQPQHF. Written as DNA, the CDR3 is TGCGCCAGCAGCTTCGGGGATTATAGCAATCAGCCCCAGCATTTT.

This clonotype was counted only a few times. This chain joins TRBV5-6 and TRBJ2-3, with D possibly TRBD2 on 6 matching bases. This CDR3 has 14 residues. The germline V and J ends were trimmed by 5 bases and 1 base, with 11 bases remaining between them. Germline V gene data show CDR1 as SGHDT and CDR2 as YYEEEE. Here the CDR3 reads CASSHRLGTDTQYF. The CDR3 region has the DNA TGTGCCAGCAGTCACCGACTAGGCACAGATACGCAGTATTTT.

At least ten counts were recorded for this clonotype. The chain combines TRBV5-1 with TRBJ2-3; TRBD1 agrees at 9 bases. Germline V gene sequence: CDR1 SGHRS, CDR2 YFSETQ. This CDR3 region has 14 residues. V was clipped by 2 bases and J by 4 bases; unmatched bases: 2. The CDR3 is CASSLGQGSDTQYF. The CDR3 bases are TGCGCCAGCAGCTTAGGACAGGGGTCAGATACGCAGTATTTT.

The chain combines TRBV9 with TRBJ2-5; 8 bases line up with TRBD2. The end of the DNA aligns better with TRBJ2-7, so the J call may be wrong. Germline lookup yields CDR1 SGDLS and CDR2 YYNGEE. The length of the CDR3 is 15 residues. The CDR3 sequence: CASSVSPGGAYEQYF. CDR3 DNA: TGTGCCAGCAGCGTCTCTCCGGGAGGGGCCTACGAGCAGTACTTC.

This clonotype showed up just a few times. The chain couples TRBV14 to TRBJ1-6, with 8 nucleotides matching TRBD1. The length of the CDR3 is 14 residues. Germline-derived CDR1 and CDR2 are SGHDN and FVKESK. V gave up 4 bases and J gave up 8 bases; unmatched junction bases: 4. The CDR3 coding sequence is TGTGCCAGCAGCCCGGACAGGGAGGATTCACCCCTCCACTTT. This translates into CASSPDREDSPLHF.

CDR3 coding DNA: TGTGCCTGGAGTCGGGGGGGTATCACAGATACGCAGTATTTT. Encoded protein: CAWSRGGITDTQYF. V and J are TRBV30 and TRBJ2-3, with TRBD2 matching over 8 bases. Germline lookup yields CDR1 GTSNPN and CDR2 SVGIG (reference sequence). Trimming at V came to 2 bases and at J to 2 bases, leaving 3 bases not matched to a gene. The CDR3 consists of 14 residues.

The genes are TRBV12-3 or TRBV12-4 and TRBJ2-3; D is unresolved. V was pared by 2 bases and J by 6 bases, with 12 bases between. This CDR3 is built from 14 residues. CDR3 nucleotides: TGTGCCAGCAGTTTAAACAGCAGGTCGGATACGCAGTATTTT. Translated, it gives CASSLNSRSDTQYF.

In nucleotides, the CDR3 is TGCGCCAGCAGCGTAACCGGGACAGGGAAAACCGGGGAGCTGTTTTTT. Translation gives CASSVTGTGKTGELFF. The chain carries TRBV5-1 and TRBJ2-2; 9 nucleotides match TRBD1. CDR1 SGHRS and CDR2 YFSETQ come from the germline V gene. With V trimmed by 4 bases and J by 5 bases, 9 bases remained unmatched. The CDR3 is 16 residues long.

This clonotype showed up just a few times. This chain uses TRBV12-3 or TRBV12-4 with TRBJ2-7; D not resolved. V was pared by 3 bases and J by 5 bases, with 17 bases between. The CDR3 is 15 residues long. The CDR3 sequence: CASSLNLEKHHEQYF. CDR3 DNA: TGTGCCAGCAGTTTGAATCTGGAAAAGCACCACGAGCAGTACTTC.

CDR3 protein: CANGLRTGGYTF. As DNA, the CDR3 is TGTGCCAACGGATTGAGAACAGGCGGCTACACCTTC. The J gene is TRBJ1-2, the V gene TRBV28, with D possibly TRBD1 on 5 matching bases. CDR1 is MDHEN and CDR2 is SYDVKM in the germline V gene. The CDR3 contains 12 residues. V was pared by 10 bases and J by 8 bases, with 17 bases between.

To note about this clonotype: Relative to the germline gene, one junction end is altered; a read error may explain this. The V gene is TRBV20-1, the J gene TRBJ2-7; no firm D call. The CDR3 has 13 residues. Germline-derived CDR1 and CDR2 are DFQATT and SNEGSKA (reference sequence). This CDR3 reads CSARGKSSYGQYF. As DNA, the CDR3 is TGCAGTGCTAGAGGCAAATCCTCCTACGGGCAGTACTTC.

This chain joins TRBV2 and TRBJ2-7; D unresolved. The CDR3 has 11 amino acids. The V and J ends lost 7 bases and 2 bases respectively, with 6 bases between them. Per the germline V gene, CDR1 is SNHLY and CDR2 is FYNNEI. The CDR3 coding sequence is TGTGCCAGCACGGCCACCTACGAGCAGTACTTC. As protein: CASTATYEQYF.

This rearrangement joins TRBV4-2 to TRBJ2-5; TRBD2 is a possible D gene (6 bases). From germline, CDR1 is LGHNA and CDR2 YNFKEQ. There are 14 residues in the CDR3. The ends were cut back, 4 bases at V and 1 base at J, with 10 bases in the middle. CDR3 DNA sequence: TGTGCCAGCAGCCTATATAGCGGCCAAGAGACCCAGTACTTC. Translation: CASSLYSGQETQYF.

The chain combines TRBV4-3 with TRBJ2-5; D tentatively reads TRBD1 or TRBD2 (6 bases each). This CDR3 is built from 15 residues. Germline V gene lookup returns CDR1 LGHNA and CDR2 YSLEER. Deletions cut 0 bases from V and 4 bases from J, with 12 bases between. The CDR3, as DNA: TGCGCCAGCAGCCAAGATGGGGGGCTGGGAGAGACCCAGTACTTC. The encoded protein is CASSQDGGLGETQYF.

The table lists this clonotype with a few counts. This rearrangement joins TRBV25-1 to TRBJ2-7; unclear D gene. This CDR3 contains 12 residues. Trimming took 9 bases from V and 3 from J, leaving 12 bases between them. The V gene's germline CDR1 is MGHDK and CDR2 SYGVNS. For the CDR3, the DNA is TGTGCCAGTGGGCCACCGAACTACGAGCAGTACTTC. Translated: CASGPPNYEQYF.

The chain is built from TRBV6-1 and TRBJ1-6; perhaps TRBD1 as D (6 bases). Germline CDR1 MNHNS, CDR2 SASEGT. V lost 2 bases to trimming and J lost 6 bases, with 8 bases between them. The CDR3 totals 14 residues. CDR3 DNA sequence: TGTGCCAGCAGTGAACTGGGGGCTAATTCACCCCTCCACTTT. It encodes CASSELGANSPLHF.

The chain recombines TRBV28 with TRBJ2-3, with 7 bases matching TRBD2. The CDR3 spans 16 residues. CDR1 and CDR2 (germline): MDHEN, SYDVKM. V was clipped by 5 bases and J by 7 bases; unmatched bases: 15. Written as DNA, the CDR3 is TGTGCCAGCAGTACCCTAGACGGGGGGTTTATAAATACGCAGTATTTT. The encoded protein is CASSTLDGGFINTQYF.

This clonotype was detected only a few times. The CDR3 is CASPKERGYTDTQYF. In DNA, the CDR3 is TGTGCCAGCCCCAAAGAGCGGGGATACACAGATACGCAGTATTTT. The V and J genes are TRBV28 and TRBJ2-3, with 7 bases that match TRBD2. The CDR3 loop spans 15 amino acids. V gave up 8 bases and J gave up 2 bases; unmatched junction bases: 10. CDR1 MDHEN and CDR2 SYDVKM come from the germline V gene.

V gene TRBV12-3 or TRBV12-4 combines with J gene TRBJ2-7; 10 bases are a match to TRBD2. The J call may be wrong; the DNA end is better matched by TRBJ2-5. The CDR3 runs 14 residues. CDR3 sequence (DNA): TGTGCCAGCAGGGGGACTAGCGTTGGGGAGACCCAGTACTTC. Protein sequence: CASRGTSVGETQYF.

The gene calls are TRBV12-5 and TRBJ2-7, with TRBD2 matching 9 bases. The CDR3 extends over 13 amino acids. The germline V gene has CDR1 LGHNT and CDR2 FRNRAP. Trimming removed 7 bases from V and 4 bases from J; junction bases left unmatched: 5. The CDR3 bases are TGTGCTAGTGCTCAGAGCGGGGGGTACGAGCAGTACTTC. As protein: CASAQSGGYEQYF.

This chain connects TRBV6-6 to TRBJ1-2, with TRBD1 identical over 9 bases. With 9 bases clipped from V and 7 bases from J, the junction kept 6 bases outside the gene matches. CDR3 size: 12 residues. Germline V gene lookup returns CDR1 MNHNY and CDR2 SVGAGI (reference sequence). CDR3: CARKTGGGGYTF. In DNA, the CDR3 is TGTGCCAGGAAAACAGGGGGCGGTGGCTACACCTTC.